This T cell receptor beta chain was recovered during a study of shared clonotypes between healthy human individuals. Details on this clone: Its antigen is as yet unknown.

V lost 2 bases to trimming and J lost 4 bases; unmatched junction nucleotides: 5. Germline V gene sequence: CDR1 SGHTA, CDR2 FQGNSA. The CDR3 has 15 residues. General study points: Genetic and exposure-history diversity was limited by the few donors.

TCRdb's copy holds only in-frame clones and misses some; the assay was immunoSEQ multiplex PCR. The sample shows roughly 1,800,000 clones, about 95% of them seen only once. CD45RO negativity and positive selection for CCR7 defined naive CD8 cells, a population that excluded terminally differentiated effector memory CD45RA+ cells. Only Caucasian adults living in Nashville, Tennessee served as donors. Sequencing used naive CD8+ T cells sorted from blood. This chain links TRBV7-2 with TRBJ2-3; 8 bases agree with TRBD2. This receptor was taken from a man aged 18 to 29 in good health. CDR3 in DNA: TGTGCCAGCAGCTTACAGCGGGAGCTCCCAGATACGCAGTATTTT. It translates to CASSLQRELPDTQYF.